This TCR beta chain was sequenced for a study of T cell changes during pregnancy in multiple sclerosis. The CDR3 extends over 16 amino acids. Germline V gene lookup returns CDR1 MNHNS and CDR2 SASEGT. V gave up 1 base and J gave up 5 bases, with 14 bases separating them. The table came from immunoSEQ multiplex PCR; TCRdb's copy has only in-frame clones and leaves some out. The table has approximately 99,000 clones, approximately 90% seen once. Sequenced here: peripheral blood, sampled in the second trimester of pregnancy. The chain couples TRBV6-1 to TRBJ1-4; D remains unclear. The TCR sequence derives from a female donor in good health, enrolled as a control in a pregnancy study. The CDR3 DNA reads TGTGCCAGCAGTGAAGTCCCCATTCGGGAAAATGAAAAACTGTTTTTT. It specifies CASSEVPIRENEKLFF.